The clone carrying this TCR beta chain came up a few times. Its antigen is not known. This sample is part of a study of T-cell reconstitution after alpha-beta-depleted transplantation in children. Study-wide results and limits: As was reported, about two months after transplant, alpha-beta T cells came from several hundred expanded graft clones. At one year after transplant, newly produced T cells mostly accounted for T-cell counts and diversity. Where some patients showed high TCRbeta diversity at day 60, it came from recipient T cells and thymic progenitors that had survived.

V lost 3 bases, J lost 0 bases, and 4 bases stayed unmatched. Germline CDR1 SGHAT, CDR2 FQDESV (reference sequence). This CDR3 has 15 amino acids. A library of TCRbeta sequences, prepared with unique molecular identifiers, was generated. TCRdb fed the PCR reads into MiXCR, producing one record per CDR3 protein. The profile covers thousands of distinct CDR3 sequences, with around 16% appearing a single time and approximately 12% taken by the ten largest. The sequencing here drew on PBMCs, mostly from graft donor cells, taken 60 days after TCRalphabeta/CD19-depleted stem cell transplant. This TCR was sampled from a male patient aged 10-17 years who had a stem cell transplant for acute myeloid leukemia, so the T cells may come from the graft donor. V usage is TRBV11-1 and J usage is TRBJ1-1; 7 bases align to TRBD1. In nucleotides, the CDR3 is TGTGCCAGCAGCTTGGGGGACAGAATGAACACTGAAGCTTTCTTT. Translating gives CASSLGDRMNTEAFF.